One T cell receptor (beta chain) is described in this entry. This sample is drawn from a study of cytomegalovirus exposure and HLA in healthy donors. CDR1 is SGDLS, CDR2 YYNGEE, per germline. The V end lost 0 bases, the J end lost 1 base, and 12 bases lay between the germline ends. The CDR3 length is 16 residues. The study ran its PCR with 60 Vbeta and 13 Jbeta primers. Authors' data handling: Later, 65 million to 90 million unique TCR beta chains were counted in an analysis, and some 11 million of them were shared. The assay was immunoSEQ multiplex PCR, and TCRdb's table has in-frame clones only and misses some. The V and J calls and clone size are taken from that table; D and trimming were inferred from the DNA. In total, the table holds about 200,000 clones.

This receptor was obtained from a man under 40 in good health and CMV-seronegative. The J gene is TRBJ2-3, the V gene TRBV9; the D is unclear. The material sequenced was PBMCs. The CDR3 bases are TGTGCCAGCAGCGTAGGACCGGGTTTAGGCACAGATACGCAGTATTTT. Protein sequence: CASSVGPGLGTDTQYF.